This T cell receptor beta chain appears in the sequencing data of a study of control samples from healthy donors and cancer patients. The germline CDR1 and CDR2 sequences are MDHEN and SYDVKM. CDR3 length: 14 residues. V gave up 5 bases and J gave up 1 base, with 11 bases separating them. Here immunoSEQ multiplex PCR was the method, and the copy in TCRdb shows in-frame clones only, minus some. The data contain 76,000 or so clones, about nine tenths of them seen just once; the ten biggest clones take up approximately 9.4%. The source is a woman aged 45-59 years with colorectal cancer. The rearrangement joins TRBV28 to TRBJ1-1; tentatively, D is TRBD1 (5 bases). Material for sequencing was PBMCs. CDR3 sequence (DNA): TGTGCCAGCAGTCTTGTTACAGGGAACACTGAAGCTTTCTTT. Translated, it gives CASSLVTGNTEAFF.